What follows describes a single T cell receptor beta chain. The antigen it binds to is not known. No qualities accompany the bases; no much larger clone lies one base away. Per the germline V gene, MNHEY is the CDR1 and SVGAGI is the CDR2. The CDR3 covers 18 residues, taking in both the cysteine and the phenylalanine. Of all the DNA, just the CDR3 is kept, 54 bases in frame from base 1. Trimming leaves V shorter by 0 bases and J shorter by 0 bases, with the junction holding 7 bases beyond the gene matches. TCR beta CDR3 regions were amplified from RNA transcripts. The first round of RT-PCR for the TCR CDR3 was performed with the HTBI primer set and the Qiagen OneStep RT-PCR kit. Libraries were constructed in a second round of multiplex PCR, after which size selection and purification were carried out. Libraries were sequenced paired-end with 100 bp reads on an Illumina HiSeq2000. Regarding the original processing steps: SOAPnuke was used to process the raw data, throwing out any read that contained adapters or uncalled bases, had a mean Phred below 15, or lacked an exact constant-primer or identifier match. High-quality paired reads were merged using COPE v1.2.5, and each unique nucleotide sequence was defined as a clonotype. MiTCR v1.1 was used to align the clonotypes against IMGT TRBV, TRBD and TRBJ reference segments. The analysis was restricted to V-J combinations with a frequency above 0.0001, which together covered about 99% of the repertoires. A TCS score was defined as the ratio between F50 (clonal expansion) and ExV (chaos), using BLOSUM62-based TCRdist between CDR3 peptides within each V-J. Welch's t-statistics and random forest reduced roughly 500 V-J features to 13, which were used in a naive Bayes classifier (R e1071). TCRdb applied fastp at Q25 and MiXCR to the public reads, then kept only in-frame beta chains. When rows share a CDR3 protein, they turn into one entry using the most common DNA and genes. TCRdb's processing, not the study's, gives the V and J calls here. Here the sample has fewer than 900,000 distinct CDR3 sequences; roughly 20% occur a single time. The top ten clones comprise 16% of the sample.

Hyperthyroidism patients were newly diagnosed, with disease duration under 2 months, and aged 18 to 65 years. Exclusion was applied to patients with uncontrolled infections, other autoimmune diseases, pregnancy or lactation. Diagnoses were established on the basis of clinical symptoms, serum thyroxine and TRAb, thyroid ultrasound, and orbital computed tomography. Blood from progressor patients was collected at the time of first diagnosis with hyperthyroidism, before any ophthalmopathy symptoms had appeared. Ficoll-Paque density gradient centrifugation was used to isolate PBMCs from 10 ml of fresh peripheral blood. Progressor patients were defined as those initially diagnosed with Graves' hyperthyroidism in whom ophthalmopathy developed during follow-up. Total RNA was extracted using Trizol reagent, and RNA quality was assessed on an Agilent 2100 Bioanalyzer. These data belong to a study of T cells in Graves' hyperthyroidism and ophthalmopathy (dated by TCRdb to between 2018 and 2021). For the wider study: Peripheral blood was sampled at the time of initial diagnosis, prior to any treatment. To identify distinguishing TCR V-J signatures, a discovery cohort of 100 patients was used, comprising 40 to 45 with Graves' ophthalmopathy and around 60 with stable Graves' hyperthyroidism. An independent validation cohort of 18 to 20 hyperthyroidism patients and about 15 patients who later progressed to ophthalmopathy tested prospective prediction of ophthalmopathy. The 95 to 100 discovery patients were randomly divided into training and test sets at a 7:3 ratio. The study also compared thyroid tissue and blood T-cell repertoires from 5 to 7 Graves' hyperthyroidism patients. After blood sampling, hyperthyroidism patients were treated with methimazole at a starting dose of 30 mg daily, and ophthalmopathy patients were treated with high-dose intravenous methylprednisolone. TCR Vbeta CDR3 sequencing of 130 to 150 peripheral blood samples (over 40 ophthalmopathy, 75 to 85 hyperthyroidism and roughly 17 progressor patients) is reported in the paper.

The study at large found these results: Most expanded thyroid clonotypes (frequency above 0.001) were also detected in blood, suggesting blood repertoires may reflect thyroid immune responses. Sample size was not statistically predetermined, and blinding of investigators to group allocation was not performed. In cross-validation, a model built on a 13 V-J signature told ophthalmopathy apart from stable hyperthyroidism with over 85% sensitivity and around 83% specificity, and in testing the same model reached 80%/75%. During validation, the model predicted progression to ophthalmopathy a median of approximately six months ahead of onset, with almost 71% sensitivity and 72% to 80% specificity.

Specimen: blood. The chain is encoded by TRBV6-5 joined to TRBJ2-3; TRBD2 lines up with 9 middle nucleotides. This sequence originates from a woman aged 50 to 60 with Graves' hyperthyroidism that later progressed to Graves' ophthalmopathy. The CDR3 loop reads CASSYSTLAGVSTDTQYF. The DNA is as follows: TGTGCCAGCAGTTACTCGACGTTAGCGGGGGTTAGCACAGATACGCAGTATTTT.